The 31 T cell receptor beta chains reported below all come from one sample, sequenced in a study of T cell responses to AZD1222 COVID-19 vaccine. The protocol was immunoSEQ multiplex PCR, while the TCRdb copy is restricted to in-frame clones and leaves out a portion. The data hold about 140,000 clones, with about 91% observed a single time. Sequencing was performed on peripheral blood, taken on day 0 of AZD1222 vaccination. The receptors were gathered from an adult in good health.

The genes are TRBV28 and TRBJ1-3; D call uncertain. V lost 6 bases, J lost 1 base, and 10 bases lay in between. Germline values: CDR1 MDHEN, CDR2 SYDVKM. There are 14 residues in the CDR3. CDR3 residues: CASREVISGNTIYF. The CDR3 DNA is TGTGCCAGCAGAGAGGTTATTTCTGGAAACACCATATATTTT. The entire variable domain, with the rest obtained from reference TRBV28 and TRBJ1-3, is as follows: DVKVTQSSRYLVKRTGEKVFLECVQDMDHENMFWYRQDPGLGLRLIYFSYDVKMKEKGDIPEGYSVSREKKERFSLILESASTNQTSMYLCASREVISGNTIYFGEGSWLTVV.

J is TRBJ2-7 and V is TRBV27, with D hard to call. With 4 bases removed from V and 7 bases from J, the gap between germline ends came to 14 bases. The CDR3 sequence is 13 residues long. Germline CDR1 reads MNHEY; CDR2 reads SMNVEV (reference sequence). The CDR3 here is CASSWGSLTEQYF. CDR3 DNA sequence: TGTGCCAGCAGTTGGGGATCCCTCACGGAGCAGTACTTC.

This clone is a singleton in its sample. The rearrangement joins TRBV6-5 to TRBJ2-2; D gene ambiguous. V was trimmed by 2 bases and J by 7 bases, leaving 5 bases between them. CDR1 is MNHEY, CDR2 SVGAGI, per germline. CDR3 size: 12 residues. The CDR3 DNA reads as TGTGCCAGCAGTTACCCCCGCGGGGAGCTGTTTTTT. Protein product: CASSYPRGELFF.

The rearrangement uses TRBV7-2 and TRBJ2-1, with 10 bases matching TRBD1. Germline V CDR1 and CDR2: SGHTA, FQGNSA. This CDR3 is 15 amino acids long. Trimming removed 9 bases from V and 8 bases from J; junction bases left unmatched: 13. In DNA, the CDR3 is TGTGCCAGTGGGGCTGGAGGGGACAGGGGTCATGAGCAGTTCTTC. It yields the protein CASGAGGDRGHEQFF.

The J gene is TRBJ2-2, the V gene TRBV9, with D unclear. The CDR3 is 16 amino acids. Germline V lookup: CDR1 SGDLS, CDR2 YYNGEE. Trimming cost V 0 bases and J 7 bases, with 16 bases left between them. The CDR3 protein is CASSVANFYSDGELFF. The CDR3 DNA is TGTGCCAGCAGCGTAGCTAATTTTTACTCGGACGGGGAGCTGTTTTTT.

V is TRBV6-5 and J is TRBJ1-6, with a possible D match to TRBD1 (6 bases). V was cut by 4 bases and J by 8 bases, with 15 bases left in between. This CDR3 comprises 15 residues. Germline CDR1 MNHEY, CDR2 SVGAGI. In nucleotides, the CDR3 is TGTGCCAGCAGTTTCACCGACAGGAGATATTCACCCCTCCACTTT. It specifies CASSFTDRRYSPLHF.

V and J are TRBV19 and TRBJ2-1; D possibly matches TRBD1 or TRBD2 (5 bases each). CDR3 length equals 14 residues. Trimming left V 1 base short and J 9 bases short, with 13 bases between. CDR1 and CDR2 (germline): LNHDA, SQIVND (reference sequence). The CDR3 loop reads CASSIVARDGEQFF. CDR3 coding DNA: TGTGCCAGTAGTATAGTCGCCAGGGACGGTGAGCAGTTCTTC. Variable domain in full (rest from reference TRBV19 and TRBJ2-1): DGGITQSPKYLFRKEGQNVTLSCEQNLNHDAMYWYRQDPGQGLRLIYYSQIVNDFQKGDIAEGYSVSREKKESFPLTVTSAQKNPTAFYLCASSIVARDGEQFFGPGTRLTVL.

The chain carries TRBV4-1 and TRBJ2-2, with TRBD2 identical over 8 bases. CDR1 is MGHRA and CDR2 is YSYEKL in the germline V gene. The CDR3 length is 14 residues. The ends lost 6 bases at V and 5 bases at J; junction bases unmatched: 5. As DNA, the CDR3 is TGCGCCAGCAGGCGGGGGGCGCTGACCGGGGAGCTGTTTTTT. This translates into CASRRGALTGELFF.

This clone was recorded only once. The V call is TRBV6-2 or TRBV6-3, the J call TRBJ2-7, with a weak D call TRBD1 (5 bases). V lost 6 bases, J lost 0 bases, and 15 bases lay in between. Germline CDR1 and CDR2: MNHEY and SVGEGT. This CDR3 region has 15 residues. In DNA, the CDR3 is TGTGCCAGCAGCAGGGATTTCGCGGACTCCTACGAGCAGTACTTC. Its translation is CASSRDFADSYEQYF.

The V and J genes are TRBV2 and TRBJ1-1; D is ambiguous. CDR1 is SNHLY, CDR2 FYNNEI, per germline. This CDR3 is 10 amino acids long. V dropped 8 bases and J dropped 4 bases, with 5 bases sitting between them. CDR3 coding DNA: TGTGCCAGCCCCGGCACTGAAGCTTTCTTT. It codes for CASPGTEAFF.

This chain links TRBV5-1 with TRBJ2-3, with TRBD1 as a possible D gene (5 bases). Trimming took 4 bases from V and 4 from J, leaving 25 bases between them. Germline V gives CDR1 SGHRS, CDR2 YFSETQ. There are 18 residues in the CDR3. CDR3 DNA: TGCGCCAGCAGCCCCACAGGCGATCCCGCTTCTCTGGCAGATACGCAGTATTTT. Translated, it gives CASSPTGDPASLADTQYF.

The CDR3 reads CASSQDPGRGETQYF. CDR3 coding DNA: TGTGCCAGCAGCCAAGATCCCGGGAGGGGGGAGACCCAGTACTTC. This chain joins TRBV4-2 and TRBJ2-5, with TRBD2 identical over 8 bases. The CDR3 has 15 residues. Per germline, CDR1 LGHNA and CDR2 YNFKEQ. Unmatched junction bases numbered 5, after V lost 0 bases and J lost 5 bases.

The chain is built from TRBV6-4 and TRBJ2-2; D remains ambiguous. The CDR3 has 15 amino acids. Germline V gene lookup returns CDR1 MRHNA and CDR2 SNTAGT. V was pared by 5 bases and J by 3 bases, with 13 bases between. The chain's CDR3 is CASSPMTGYTGELFF. The CDR3 bases are TGTGCCAGCAGTCCCATGACCGGTTACACCGGGGAGCTGTTTTTT.

The chain combines TRBV4-1 with TRBJ2-7; 7 bases are a match to TRBD2. V shed 3 bases and J 3 bases; nucleotides not matched to a gene: 8. Germline V gene data show CDR1 as MGHRA and CDR2 as YSYEKL. The CDR3 sequence is 15 residues long. The DNA for the CDR3 is TGCGCCAGCAGCCATCCCGGGGGGTTGAGCTACGAGCAGTACTTC. Its translation is CASSHPGGLSYEQYF.

This chain joins TRBV7-3 and TRBJ2-1; tentative D call: TRBD2 (5 bases). The length of the CDR3 is 17 residues. V gave up 1 base and J gave up 4 bases, with 17 bases separating them. Germline assignment: CDR1 SGHTA and CDR2 FQGTGA. CDR3 nucleotide sequence: TGTGCCAGCAGCTTAATTGACGGACCCGCGGGTTACAATGAGCAGTTCTTC. Its protein product is CASSLIDGPAGYNEQFF.

This rearrangement joins TRBV6-5 to TRBJ1-2; unclear D gene. This CDR3 has 15 amino acids. V lost 6 bases, J lost 0 bases, and 14 bases lay in between. The germline CDR1 and CDR2 sequences are MNHEY and SVGAGI. The CDR3 DNA sequence: TGTGCCAGCAGGGGCCTGGCAGGCCCTAACTATGGCTACACCTTC. Translation gives CASRGLAGPNYGYTF.

This clone was found a few times. The chain links TRBV29-1 to TRBJ2-2, with TRBD2 as a possible D gene (5 bases). The CDR3 covers 14 residues. Germline CDR1 reads SQVTM; CDR2 reads ANQGSEA. V lost 2 bases and J 4 bases, leaving 11 bases between the germline ends. The DNA for the CDR3 is TGCAGCGTTGAATTAGGAGGATCCACCGGGGAGCTGTTTTTT. It is translated as CSVELGGSTGELFF.

The chain couples TRBV5-1 to TRBJ2-7, with D perhaps matching TRBD2 (6 bases). The CDR3 is 14 amino acids. The V gene lost 5 bases and the J gene lost 6 bases, with 18 bases spanning the gap. Germline V gives CDR1 SGHRS, CDR2 YFSETQ. As DNA, the CDR3 is TGCGCCAGCAGACGATCGGGAGAAGGGCTCGAGCAGTACTTC. It translates to CASRRSGEGLEQYF.

The chain combines TRBV11-2 with TRBJ1-1; D gene uncertain. The CDR3 runs to 10 residues. The V gene lost 5 bases and the J gene lost 7 bases, with 5 bases spanning the gap. Germline CDR1 is SGHAT and CDR2 is FQNNGV. CDR3 sequence (DNA): TGTGCCAGCAGCGCGGATGAAGCTTTCTTT. Residues: CASSADEAFF.

The CDR3 is CASSPWTSGNTEQYF. The CDR3 DNA sequence: TGTGCCAGTAGTCCCTGGACTAGCGGAAATACCGAGCAGTACTTC. The chain couples TRBV19 to TRBJ2-7, with 10 bases lining up with TRBD2. This CDR3 contains 15 residues. The germline CDR1 and CDR2 sequences are LNHDA and SQIVND (reference sequence). V lost 5 bases, J lost 6 bases, and 10 bases stayed unmatched.

This chain links TRBV10-3 with TRBJ2-3; TRBD2 matches 10 bases. In germline, CDR1 is ENHRY, CDR2 SYGVKD. The CDR3 runs 15 residues. V shed 7 bases, J shed 2 bases, and the junction held 6 bases outside the gene matches. Here the CDR3 DNA reads TGTGCCATCAATGTACTAGCGGGGTCCACAGATACGCAGTATTTT. Protein: CAINVLAGSTDTQYF.

The chain recombines TRBV6-5 with TRBJ2-1; D is possibly TRBD2 (5 bases). CDR3 length: 16 residues. V was trimmed by 0 bases and J by 1 base, leaving 10 bases between them. CDR1 is MNHEY, CDR2 SVGAGI, per germline. The CDR3 region is CASSYSGAASYNEQFF. CDR3 nucleotides: TGTGCCAGCAGTTACTCGGGAGCGGCGTCCTACAATGAGCAGTTCTTC.

The chain carries TRBV28 and TRBJ1-4; no reliable D call. This CDR3 spans 15 amino acids. V gave up 6 bases and J gave up 6 bases, with 17 bases separating them. Germline V gene sequence: CDR1 MDHEN, CDR2 SYDVKM. CDR3 DNA: TGTGCCAGCAGCTCCCCGATGAGCCGTTATGAAAAACTGTTTTTT. It codes for CASSSPMSRYEKLFF.

The chain is built from TRBV5-1 and TRBJ1-5; D is unclear. V lost 0 bases to trimming and J lost 7 bases, with 11 bases between them. CDR1 and CDR2 (germline): SGHRS, YFSETQ. The CDR3 covers 14 residues. CDR3 in DNA: TGCGCCAGCAGCTTGGGGGGAACGAACCAGCCCCAGCATTTT. Its translation: CASSLGGTNQPQHF.

The CDR3 region is CASSALRGQTNEKTLFF. CDR3 nucleotide sequence: TGTGCCAGCAGCGCTCTTAGAGGACAGACTAATGAAAAAACCCTGTTTTTT. The V call is TRBV11-2, the J call TRBJ1-4, with D perhaps matching TRBD1 (6 bases). This CDR3 is built from 17 residues. V gave up 5 bases and J gave up 14 bases, with 30 bases separating them. Per germline, CDR1 SGHAT and CDR2 FQNNGV.

The J gene is TRBJ2-5, the V gene TRBV25-1; 8 bases match TRBD2. Germline V gene data show CDR1 as MGHDK and CDR2 as SYGVNS. V dropped 2 bases and J dropped 5; count of bases not matched to a gene: 10. CDR3 length: 16 residues. In nucleotides, the CDR3 is TGTGCCAGCAGTGAAAAAGTAGCGGGGAAAAGGGAGACCCAGTACTTC. It specifies CASSEKVAGKRETQYF.

The CDR3 sequence is CASSLVYRGDTEAFF. The CDR3 DNA follows: TGTGCCAGCAGCTTAGTTTATCGGGGTGACACTGAAGCTTTCTTT. This chain joins TRBV7-9 and TRBJ1-1; D unresolved. The CDR3 consists of 15 residues. CDR1 and CDR2 from the germline V gene are SEHNR and FQNEAQ (reference sequence). Trimming pared 1 base from V and 3 bases from J, leaving 12 bases between. Looking up the rest from reference TRBV7-9 and TRBJ1-1 gives the full variable domain: DTGVSQNPRHKITKRGQNVTFRCDPISEHNRLYWYRQTLGQGPEFLTYFQNEAQLEKSRLLSDRFSAERPKGSFSTLEIQRTEQGDSAMYLCASSLVYRGDTEAFFGQGTRLTVV.

The genes are TRBV9 and TRBJ1-4, with TRBD1 matching over 7 bases. Trimming took 4 bases from V and 5 from J; bases not matched to a gene: 5. This CDR3 is 14 amino acids long. Germline values: CDR1 SGDLS, CDR2 YYNGEE. CDR3 nucleotides: TGTGCCAGCAGCACCGGGACAGCCAATGAAAAACTGTTTTTT. This gives the protein CASSTGTANEKLFF.

This sequence joins TRBV19 and TRBJ1-2, with D maybe TRBD1 (6 bases). Germline V lookup: CDR1 LNHDA, CDR2 SQIVND (reference sequence). The CDR3 consists of 19 residues. V was trimmed by 2 bases and J by 5 bases, leaving 27 bases between them. The CDR3 protein is CASSIIQRGGGGISYGYTF. CDR3 coding DNA: TGTGCCAGTAGTATAATACAGAGAGGGGGAGGAGGTATTTCGTATGGCTACACCTTC.

This chain uses TRBV19 with TRBJ1-5; no clear D. Germline CDR1 LNHDA, CDR2 SQIVND (reference sequence). The CDR3 is made up of 14 amino acids. V lost 6 bases, J lost 6 bases, and 15 bases lay in between. The CDR3 reads CASSTPGEIQPQHF. The CDR3 region has the DNA TGTGCCAGTAGCACACCCGGGGAAATTCAGCCCCAGCATTTT.

The chain links TRBV11-2 to TRBJ1-5; D gene uncertain. There are 14 residues in the CDR3. Germline lookup yields CDR1 SGHAT and CDR2 FQNNGV. With 0 bases removed from V and 1 base from J, the gap between germline ends came to 4 bases. The CDR3 sequence is CASSLDPSNQPQHF. The CDR3 DNA is TGTGCCAGCAGCTTAGATCCCAGCAATCAGCCCCAGCATTTT.